Below are 3 T cell receptor beta chains sequenced from a single sample in a study of PD-1 blockade in classical Hodgkin lymphoma. Time point meaning: cycle 4 day 1 (C4D1), after more than five weeks of nivolumab. Relapses following autologous stem cell transplantation were seen in all patients, with brentuximab vedotin exposure varying. Magnetic depletion of unwanted cells isolated CD4+ T cells from thawed PBMCs. The protocol was immunoSEQ multiplex PCR, while the TCRdb copy is restricted to in-frame clones and leaves out a portion. The table lists 8,500 to 13,000 clones, roughly 72% of them singletons. Sequences were derived from CD4+ T cells from blood, sampled before the fourth cycle of nivolumab. The receptors were sampled from a human donor with classical Hodgkin lymphoma.

This clone was counted a few times. The chain joins TRBV5-1 to TRBJ1-2, with D possibly matching TRBD1 (5 bases). The CDR3 spans 14 residues. From germline, CDR1 is SGHRS and CDR2 YFSETQ. V lost 4 bases to trimming and J lost 1 base, with 11 bases between them. The CDR3 sequence: CASSPGGGNYGYTF. The CDR3 nucleotides read TGCGCCAGCAGCCCCGGGGGAGGTAACTATGGCTACACCTTC.

The gene calls are TRBV19 and TRBJ2-3; the D gene is possibly TRBD1 (5 bases). Trimming shortened V by 6 bases and J by 1 base, and 11 bases separated the two germline ends. The CDR3 length is 14 residues. CDR1 is LNHDA, CDR2 SQIVND, per germline (reference sequence). The CDR3 loop is CASRPVGGTDTQYF. The CDR3 bases are TGTGCCAGTAGGCCCGTAGGGGGCACAGATACGCAGTATTTT. Full variable domain (missing parts from reference TRBV19 and TRBJ2-3): DGGITQSPKYLFRKEGQNVTLSCEQNLNHDAMYWYRQDPGQGLRLIYYSQIVNDFQKGDIAEGYSVSREKKESFPLTVTSAQKNPTAFYLCASRPVGGTDTQYFGPGTRLTVL.

This clone was counted a few times. CDR3 nucleotide sequence: TGTGCCAGCAGCTTAGCTAGCGCAAGGGTAAAAGGGCAGAATGAGCAGTTCTTC. Its protein product is CASSLASARVKGQNEQFF. This chain links TRBV11-2 with TRBJ2-1, with a possible D match to TRBD2 (6 bases). CDR1 and CDR2 (germline): SGHAT, FQNNGV. With 1 base removed from V and 7 bases from J, the gap between germline ends came to 23 bases. This CDR3 spans 18 amino acids.